This T cell receptor (beta chain) is drawn from a study of T cell repertoires in cytomegalovirus infection. The overall study: Carrying CMV and the relevant HLA type showed in public TCR beta signatures.

General study results and limits: HLA-C-restricted, CMV-specific TCR beta clonotypes were dominant ex vivo. Cumulative public TCR beta family frequency identified carriers of CMV plus the relevant HLA.

The germline V gene has CDR1 SGHTA and CDR2 FQGNSA. V was cut by 5 bases and J by 8 bases, with 9 bases left in between. The CDR3 covers 11 residues. TCRdb called the reads again in MiXCR, with one record for every CDR3 protein. Among about 76,000 distinct CDR3 sequences, 3.5% to 4.5% were seen once, and the ten largest hold approximately 4.6%. At least ten counts were recorded for this clonotype. The antigen is undetermined. J is TRBJ1-1 and V is TRBV7-2; D is perhaps TRBD1 (6 bases). The receptor's source is a human donor in good health (CMV status not recorded). Some clones in this sample may be carry-over from other donors' samples. Input material: PBMCs. The CDR3 DNA reads as TGTGCCAGCAGCCCGGACAGCGAAGCTTTCTTT. It is translated as CASSPDSEAFF.